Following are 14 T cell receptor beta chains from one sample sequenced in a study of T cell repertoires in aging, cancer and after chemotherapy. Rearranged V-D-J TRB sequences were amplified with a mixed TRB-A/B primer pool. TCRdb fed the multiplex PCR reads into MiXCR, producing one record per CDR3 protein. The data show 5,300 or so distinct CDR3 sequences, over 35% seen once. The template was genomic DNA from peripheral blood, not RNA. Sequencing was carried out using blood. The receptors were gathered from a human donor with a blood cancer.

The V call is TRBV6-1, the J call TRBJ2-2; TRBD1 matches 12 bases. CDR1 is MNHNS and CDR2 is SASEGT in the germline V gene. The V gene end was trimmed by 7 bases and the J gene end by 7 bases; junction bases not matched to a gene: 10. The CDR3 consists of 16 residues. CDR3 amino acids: CASIARDRGRVGELFF. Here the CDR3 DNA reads TGTGCCAGCATCGCGCGGGACAGGGGGCGAGTCGGGGAGCTGTTTTTT.

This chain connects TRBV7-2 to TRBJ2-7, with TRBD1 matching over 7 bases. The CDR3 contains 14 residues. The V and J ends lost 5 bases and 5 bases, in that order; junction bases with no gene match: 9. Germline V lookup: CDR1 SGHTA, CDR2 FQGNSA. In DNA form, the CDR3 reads TGTGCCAGCAGCCTCGGGACAGAGCTCCACGAGCAGTACTTC. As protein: CASSLGTELHEQYF.

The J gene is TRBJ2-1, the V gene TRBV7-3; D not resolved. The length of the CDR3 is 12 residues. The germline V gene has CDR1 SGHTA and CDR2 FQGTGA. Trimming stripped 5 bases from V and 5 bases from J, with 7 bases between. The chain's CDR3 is CASSGTHNEQFF. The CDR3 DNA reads TGTGCCAGCAGCGGTACTCACAATGAGCAGTTCTTC.

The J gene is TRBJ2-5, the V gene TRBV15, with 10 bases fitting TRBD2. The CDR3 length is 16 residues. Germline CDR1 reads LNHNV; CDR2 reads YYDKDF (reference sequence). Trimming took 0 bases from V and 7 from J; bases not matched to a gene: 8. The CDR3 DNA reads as TGTGCCACCAGCAGAGATCCTACTAGCGGGACGGGGACCCAGTACTTC. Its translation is CATSRDPTSGTGTQYF.

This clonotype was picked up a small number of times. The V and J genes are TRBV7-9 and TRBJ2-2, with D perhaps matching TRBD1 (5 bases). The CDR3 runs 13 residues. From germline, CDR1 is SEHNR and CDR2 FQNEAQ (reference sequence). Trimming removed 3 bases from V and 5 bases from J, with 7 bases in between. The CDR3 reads CASSFGATGELFF. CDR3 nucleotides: TGTGCCAGCAGCTTTGGGGCGACCGGGGAGCTGTTTTTT.

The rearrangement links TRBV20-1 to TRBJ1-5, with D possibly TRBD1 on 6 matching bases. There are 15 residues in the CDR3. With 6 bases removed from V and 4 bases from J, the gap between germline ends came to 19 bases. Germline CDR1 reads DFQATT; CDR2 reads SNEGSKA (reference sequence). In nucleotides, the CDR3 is TGCAGTGCGGGACCACAGGGCGGGTTGAATCAGCCCCAGCATTTT. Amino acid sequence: CSAGPQGGLNQPQHF.

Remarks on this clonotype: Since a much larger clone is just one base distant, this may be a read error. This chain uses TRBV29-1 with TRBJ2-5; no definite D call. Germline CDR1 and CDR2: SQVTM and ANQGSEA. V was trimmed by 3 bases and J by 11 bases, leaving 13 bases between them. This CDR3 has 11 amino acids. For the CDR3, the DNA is TGCAGCGTTGAGGGTTACAATGAGCAGTACTTC. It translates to CSVEGYNEQYF. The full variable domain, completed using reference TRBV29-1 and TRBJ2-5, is SAVISQKPSRDICQRGTSLTIQCQVDSQVTMMFWYRQQPGQSLTLIATANQGSEATYESGFVIDKFPISRPNLTFSTLTVSNMSPEDSSIYLCSVEGYNEQYFGPGTRLLVL.

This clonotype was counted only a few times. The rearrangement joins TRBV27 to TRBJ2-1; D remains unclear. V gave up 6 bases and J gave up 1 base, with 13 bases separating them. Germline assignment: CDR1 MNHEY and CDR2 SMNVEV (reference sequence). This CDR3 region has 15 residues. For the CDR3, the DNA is TGTGCCAGCAGGGGGATTGCCCCTTCCTACAATGAGCAGTTCTTC. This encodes CASRGIAPSYNEQFF.

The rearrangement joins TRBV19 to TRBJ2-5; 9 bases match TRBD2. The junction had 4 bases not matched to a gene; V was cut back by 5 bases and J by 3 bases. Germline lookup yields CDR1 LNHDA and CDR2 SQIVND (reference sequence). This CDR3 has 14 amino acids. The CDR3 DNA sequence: TGTGCCAGTAGTCCGACTAGCGGAGAAGAGACCCAGTACTTC. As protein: CASSPTSGEETQYF.

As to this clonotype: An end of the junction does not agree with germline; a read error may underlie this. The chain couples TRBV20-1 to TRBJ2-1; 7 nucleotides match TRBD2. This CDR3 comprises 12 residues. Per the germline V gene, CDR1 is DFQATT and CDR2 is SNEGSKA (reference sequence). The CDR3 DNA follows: TGCAGTGCTAGCCGCGGGAGCAATGAGCAGTTATTC. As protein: CSASRGSNEQLF.

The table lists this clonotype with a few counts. The CDR3 region has the DNA TGTGCCAGCAGCCCCGCGAGGGTTAACGAAAAACTGTTTTTT. Protein: CASSPARVNEKLFF. V usage is TRBV12-3 or TRBV12-4 and J usage is TRBJ1-4; D unclear. CDR3 size: 14 residues. With 6 bases removed from V and 8 bases from J, the gap between germline ends came to 16 bases.

This CDR3 reads CAWSGLGSYEQYF. Here the CDR3 DNA reads TGTGCCTGGTCAGGCCTGGGGTCCTACGAGCAGTACTTC. The chain joins TRBV30 to TRBJ2-7, with D hard to call. CDR1 GTSNPN and CDR2 SVGIG come from the germline V gene (reference sequence). Trimming removed 5 bases at V and 1 base at J, with 12 bases between. The CDR3 runs to 13 residues.

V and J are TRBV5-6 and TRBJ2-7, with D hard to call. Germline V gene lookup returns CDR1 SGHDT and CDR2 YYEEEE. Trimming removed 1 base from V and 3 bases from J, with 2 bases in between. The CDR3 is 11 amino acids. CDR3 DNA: TGTGCCAGCAGCTTGAACTACGAGCAGTACTTC. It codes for CASSLNYEQYF.

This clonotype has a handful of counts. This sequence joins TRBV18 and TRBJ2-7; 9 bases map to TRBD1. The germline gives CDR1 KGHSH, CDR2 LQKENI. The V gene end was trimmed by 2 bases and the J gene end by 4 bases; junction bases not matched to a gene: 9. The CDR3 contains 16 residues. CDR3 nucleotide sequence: TGTGCCAGCTCACCAAGGGGGACAGGGATTGCATACGAGCAGTACTTC. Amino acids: CASSPRGTGIAYEQYF.